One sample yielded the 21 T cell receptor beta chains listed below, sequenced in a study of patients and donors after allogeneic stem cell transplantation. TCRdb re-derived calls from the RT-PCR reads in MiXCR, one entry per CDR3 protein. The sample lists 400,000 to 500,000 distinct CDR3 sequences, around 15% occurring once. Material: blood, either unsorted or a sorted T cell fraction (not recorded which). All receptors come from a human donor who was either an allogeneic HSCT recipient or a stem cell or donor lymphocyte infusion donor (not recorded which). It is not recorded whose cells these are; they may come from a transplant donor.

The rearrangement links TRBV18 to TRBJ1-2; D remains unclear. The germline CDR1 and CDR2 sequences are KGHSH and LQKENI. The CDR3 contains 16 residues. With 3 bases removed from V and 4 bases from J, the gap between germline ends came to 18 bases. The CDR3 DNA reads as TGTGCCAGCTCACCTACCACCTGGGGTCTTTTCTATGGCTACACCTTC. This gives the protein CASSPTTWGLFYGYTF.

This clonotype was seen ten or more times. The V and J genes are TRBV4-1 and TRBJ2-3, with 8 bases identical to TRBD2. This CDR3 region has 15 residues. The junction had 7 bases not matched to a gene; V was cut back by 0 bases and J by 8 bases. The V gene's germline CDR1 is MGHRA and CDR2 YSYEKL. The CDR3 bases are TGCGCCAGCAGCCAAGATAACCTAGCGGGTGCTACGCAGTATTTT. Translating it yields CASSQDNLAGATQYF.

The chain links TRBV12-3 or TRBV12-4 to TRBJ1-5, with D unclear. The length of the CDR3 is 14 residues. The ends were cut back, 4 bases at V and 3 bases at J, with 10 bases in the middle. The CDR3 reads CASSYRAFNQPQHF. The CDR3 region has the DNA TGTGCCAGCAGTTACCGGGCCTTCAATCAGCCCCAGCATTTT.

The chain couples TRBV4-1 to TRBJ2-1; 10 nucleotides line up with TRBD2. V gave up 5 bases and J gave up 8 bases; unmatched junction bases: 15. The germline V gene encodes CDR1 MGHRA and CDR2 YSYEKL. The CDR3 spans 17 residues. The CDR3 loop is CASSERRTSGTNDEQFF. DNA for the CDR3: TGCGCCAGCAGCGAGCGTAGGACTAGCGGTACTAACGATGAGCAGTTCTTC.

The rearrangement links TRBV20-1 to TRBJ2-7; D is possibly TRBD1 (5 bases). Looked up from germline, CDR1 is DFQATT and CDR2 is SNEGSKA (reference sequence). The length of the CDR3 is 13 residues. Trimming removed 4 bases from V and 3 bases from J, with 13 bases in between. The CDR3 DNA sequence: TGCAGTGCTATGGGCAGGGCAAACTACGAGCAGTACTTC. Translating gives CSAMGRANYEQYF.

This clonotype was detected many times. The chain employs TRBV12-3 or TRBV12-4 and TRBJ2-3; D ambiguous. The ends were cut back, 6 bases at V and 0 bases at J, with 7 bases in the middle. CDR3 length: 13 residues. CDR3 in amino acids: CASSRRSTDTQYF. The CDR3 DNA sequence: TGTGCCAGCAGCCGACGAAGCACAGATACGCAGTATTTT.

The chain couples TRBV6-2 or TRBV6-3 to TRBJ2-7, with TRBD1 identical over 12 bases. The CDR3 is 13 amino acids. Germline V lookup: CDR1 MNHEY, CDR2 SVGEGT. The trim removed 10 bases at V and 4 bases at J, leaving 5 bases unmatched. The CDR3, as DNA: TGTGCCACCGGGGACAGGGGGCGATACGAGCAGTACTTC. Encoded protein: CATGDRGRYEQYF.

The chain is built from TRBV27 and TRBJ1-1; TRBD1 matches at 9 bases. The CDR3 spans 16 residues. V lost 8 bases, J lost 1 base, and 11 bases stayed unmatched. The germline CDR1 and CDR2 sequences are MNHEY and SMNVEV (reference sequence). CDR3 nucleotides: TGTGCCAGCTCCGTAGGGGACAGGGCCTGGAACACTGAAGCTTTCTTT. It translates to CASSVGDRAWNTEAFF.

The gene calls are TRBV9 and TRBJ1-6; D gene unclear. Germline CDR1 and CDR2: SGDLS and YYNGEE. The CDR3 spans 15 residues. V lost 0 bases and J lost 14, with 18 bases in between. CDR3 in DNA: TGTGCCAGCAGCGTAGGTGCGGCATCGGCCCCAGCCCTCCACTTT. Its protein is CASSVGAASAPALHF.

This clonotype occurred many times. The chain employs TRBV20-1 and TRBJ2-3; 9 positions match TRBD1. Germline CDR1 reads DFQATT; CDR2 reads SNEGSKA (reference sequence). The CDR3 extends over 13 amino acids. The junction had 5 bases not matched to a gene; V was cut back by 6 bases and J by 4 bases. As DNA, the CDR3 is TGCAGTGCACCCGGGACAGGGCCAGATACGCAGTATTTT. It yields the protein CSAPGTGPDTQYF.

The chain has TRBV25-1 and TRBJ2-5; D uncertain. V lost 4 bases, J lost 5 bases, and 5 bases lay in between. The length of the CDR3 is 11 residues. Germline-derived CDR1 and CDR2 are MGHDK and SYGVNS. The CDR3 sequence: CASSAWETQYF. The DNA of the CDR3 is TGTGCCAGCAGTGCTTGGGAGACCCAGTACTTC.

CDR3 in amino acids: CASLTVPRYF. The CDR3 bases are TGTGCCAGCCTGACAGTGCCACGGTACTTC. V is TRBV19 and J is TRBJ2-7; D might be TRBD1 (5 bases). Deletions cut 9 bases from V and 12 bases from J, with 15 bases between. Germline assignment: CDR1 LNHDA and CDR2 SQIVND (reference sequence). This CDR3 spans 10 amino acids.

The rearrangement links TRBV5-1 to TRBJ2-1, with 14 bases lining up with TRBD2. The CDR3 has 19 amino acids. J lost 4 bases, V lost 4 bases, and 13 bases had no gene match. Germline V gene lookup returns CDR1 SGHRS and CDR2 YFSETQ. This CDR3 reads CASSGNRGTSGRRYNEQFF. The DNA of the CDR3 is TGCGCCAGCAGCGGGAACCGCGGGACTAGCGGGAGAAGGTACAATGAGCAGTTCTTC. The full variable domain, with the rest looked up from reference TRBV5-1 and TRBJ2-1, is KAGVTQTPRYLIKTRGQQVTLSCSPISGHRSVSWYQQTPGQGLQFLFEYFSETQRNKGNFPGRFSGRQFSNSRSEMNVSTLELGDSALYLCASSGNRGTSGRRYNEQFFGPGTRLTVL.

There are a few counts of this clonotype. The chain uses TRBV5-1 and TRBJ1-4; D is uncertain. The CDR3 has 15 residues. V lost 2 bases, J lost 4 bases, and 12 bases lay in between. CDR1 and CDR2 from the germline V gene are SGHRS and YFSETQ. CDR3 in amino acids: CASSLQTESNEKLFF. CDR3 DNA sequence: TGCGCCAGCAGCTTACAAACCGAAAGTAATGAAAAACTGTTTTTT.

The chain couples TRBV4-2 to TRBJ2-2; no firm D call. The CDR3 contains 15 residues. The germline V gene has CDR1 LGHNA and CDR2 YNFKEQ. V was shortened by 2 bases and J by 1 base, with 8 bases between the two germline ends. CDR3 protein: CASSQPLQNTGELFF. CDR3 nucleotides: TGTGCCAGCAGCCAACCACTTCAGAACACCGGGGAGCTGTTTTTT.

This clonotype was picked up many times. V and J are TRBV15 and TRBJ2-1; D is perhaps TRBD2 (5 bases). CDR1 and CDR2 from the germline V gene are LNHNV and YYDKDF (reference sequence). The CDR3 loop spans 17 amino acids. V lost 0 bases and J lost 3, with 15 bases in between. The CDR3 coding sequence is TGTGCCACCAGCAGAGATCGCCGGGGTAGGATCTACAATGAGCAGTTCTTC. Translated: CATSRDRRGRIYNEQFF.

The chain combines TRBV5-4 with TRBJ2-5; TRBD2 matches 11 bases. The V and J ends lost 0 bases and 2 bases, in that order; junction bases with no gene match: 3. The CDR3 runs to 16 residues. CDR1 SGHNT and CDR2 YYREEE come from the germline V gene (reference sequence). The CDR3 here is CASSLGVAGGQETQYF. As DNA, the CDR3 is TGTGCCAGCAGCTTGGGGGTAGCGGGAGGGCAAGAGACCCAGTACTTC.

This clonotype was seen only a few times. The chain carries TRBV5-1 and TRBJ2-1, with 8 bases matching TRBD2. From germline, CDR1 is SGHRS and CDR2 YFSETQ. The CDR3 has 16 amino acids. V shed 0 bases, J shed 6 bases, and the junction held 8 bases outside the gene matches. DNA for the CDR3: TGCGCCAGCAGCTTGGCAGGGCTAGCGGGCGGCAATGAGCAGTTCTTC. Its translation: CASSLAGLAGGNEQFF.

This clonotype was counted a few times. CDR3 in amino acids: CSVEDSQSYEQYF. DNA for the CDR3: TGCAGCGTTGAAGATAGCCAGAGCTACGAGCAGTACTTC. The chain combines TRBV29-1 with TRBJ2-7; D uncertain. Deletions cut 0 bases from V and 3 bases from J, with 9 bases between. This CDR3 is built from 13 residues. Germline loops: CDR1 SQVTM, CDR2 ANQGSEA.

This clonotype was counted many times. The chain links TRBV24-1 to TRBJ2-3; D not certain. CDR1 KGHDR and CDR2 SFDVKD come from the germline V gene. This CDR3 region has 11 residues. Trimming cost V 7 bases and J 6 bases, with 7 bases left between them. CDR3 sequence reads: CATSQSDTQYF. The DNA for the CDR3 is TGTGCCACCAGCCAGTCGGATACGCAGTATTTT.

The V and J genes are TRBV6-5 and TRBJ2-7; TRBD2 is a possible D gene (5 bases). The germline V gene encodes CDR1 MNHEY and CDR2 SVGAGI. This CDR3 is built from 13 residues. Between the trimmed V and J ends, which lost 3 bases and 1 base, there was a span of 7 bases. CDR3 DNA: TGTGCCAGCAGTTATGGGGAGTCCTACGAGCAGTACTTC. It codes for CASSYGESYEQYF.